This T cell receptor beta chain was identified during a study of T cells in localized non-small cell lung cancer. This table comes from immunoSEQ multiplex PCR, and its TCRdb copy is limited to in-frame clones, with some not included. Among tens of thousands of clones listed, 88% were seen once. The CDR3 has 16 residues. J gave up 6 bases and V 4 bases, and 13 bases lay outside the gene matches. Germline V gives CDR1 SGDLS, CDR2 YYNGEE. Whole-study results and caveats: Greater blood T cell density accompanied longer overall survival. Out of the top 100 tumor clones, a median approximately 61 were seen in adjacent lung.

Worth noting for this clone: Its matching antigen is unknown.

The receptor was derived from a woman between 35 and 75 years old with stage I squamous cell lung carcinoma. This specimen consisted of peripheral blood, obtained before any cancer treatment. The V gene is TRBV9, the J gene TRBJ2-3, with TRBD2 matching over 8 bases. DNA of the CDR3: TGTGCCAGCAGCCCCCGGGGGGGGGCCGGGGAGGATACGCAGTATTTT. It specifies CASSPRGGAGEDTQYF.